Following are 5 T cell receptor beta chains from one sample sequenced in a study of cytomegalovirus exposure and HLA in healthy donors. The protocol was immunoSEQ multiplex PCR, while the TCRdb copy is restricted to in-frame clones and leaves out a portion. The sample shows fewer than 200,000 clones, about 89% of them seen only once. Material: PBMCs. The receptors were gathered from a woman between 18 and 29 years old in good health and CMV-seropositive.

V is TRBV19 and J is TRBJ2-2; maybe TRBD2 (6 bases). Germline V gene data show CDR1 as LNHDA and CDR2 as SQIVND (reference sequence). V was cut by 1 base and J by 3 bases, with 9 bases left in between. There are 15 residues in the CDR3. DNA of the CDR3: TGTGCCAGTAGTATAGTGGGACTTTACACCGGGGAGCTGTTTTTT. Amino acids: CASSIVGLYTGELFF.

The V and J genes are TRBV2 and TRBJ2-1; perhaps TRBD2 as D (6 bases). The CDR3 loop spans 13 amino acids. V dropped 4 bases and J dropped 3 bases, with 7 bases sitting between them. The germline gives CDR1 SNHLY, CDR2 FYNNEI. CDR3 region: CASSGGNYNEQFF. CDR3 nucleotides: TGTGCCAGCAGTGGCGGGAACTACAATGAGCAGTTCTTC.

This chain links TRBV7-9 with TRBJ2-2, with 7 bases lining up with TRBD2. This CDR3 comprises 18 residues. Germline V CDR1 and CDR2: SEHNR, FQNEAQ (reference sequence). Germline trimming cut 4 bases from V and 1 base from J; bases unmatched to any gene: 12. The CDR3 region is CASSSKGRGTVNTGELFF. For the CDR3, the DNA is TGTGCCAGCAGCTCCAAGGGGCGGGGGACGGTGAACACCGGGGAGCTGTTTTTT.

The gene calls are TRBV14 and TRBJ1-2; no definite D call. The CDR3 is made up of 13 amino acids. Germline V lookup: CDR1 SGHDN, CDR2 FVKESK. Trimming removed 1 base from V and 7 bases from J, with 10 bases in between. In nucleotides, the CDR3 is TGTGCCAGCAGCCAAGTCCAGGCTGCTGGCTACACCTTC. Translation: CASSQVQAAGYTF. Combining the CDR3 with reference TRBV14 and TRBJ1-2 gives the whole variable domain EAGVTQFPSHSVIEKGQTVTLRCDPISGHDNLYWYRRVMGKEIKFLLHFVKESKQDESGMPNNRFLAERTGGTYSTLKVQPAELEDSGVYFCASSQVQAAGYTFGSGTRLTVV.

This chain connects TRBV6-6 to TRBJ1-1; 8 bases are a match to TRBD1. Per germline, CDR1 MNHNY and CDR2 SVGAGI (reference sequence). The CDR3 extends over 15 amino acids. Trimming took 6 bases from V and 7 from J; bases not matched to a gene: 13. The CDR3 nucleotides are TGTGCCAGCAGCCCACCGGACAGGGCGGTTGGTGAAGCTTTCTTT. Translating it yields CASSPPDRAVGEAFF.